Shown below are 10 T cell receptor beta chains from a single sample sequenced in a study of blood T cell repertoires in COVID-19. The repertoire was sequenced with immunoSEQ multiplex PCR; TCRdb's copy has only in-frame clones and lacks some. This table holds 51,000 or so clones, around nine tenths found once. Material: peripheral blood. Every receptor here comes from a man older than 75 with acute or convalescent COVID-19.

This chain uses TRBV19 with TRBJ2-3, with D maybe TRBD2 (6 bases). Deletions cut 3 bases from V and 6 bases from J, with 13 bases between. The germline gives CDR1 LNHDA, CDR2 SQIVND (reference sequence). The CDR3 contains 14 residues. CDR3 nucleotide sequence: TGTGCCAGTAGTATTGGCGGGGCCGGGGATACGCAGTATTTT. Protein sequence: CASSIGGAGDTQYF.

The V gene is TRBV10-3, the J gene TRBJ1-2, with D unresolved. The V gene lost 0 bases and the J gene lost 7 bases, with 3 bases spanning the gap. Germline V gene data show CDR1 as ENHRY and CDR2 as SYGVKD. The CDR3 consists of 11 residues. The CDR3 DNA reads TGTGCCATCAGTGAGTCCGGTGGCTACACCTTC. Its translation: CAISESGGYTF.

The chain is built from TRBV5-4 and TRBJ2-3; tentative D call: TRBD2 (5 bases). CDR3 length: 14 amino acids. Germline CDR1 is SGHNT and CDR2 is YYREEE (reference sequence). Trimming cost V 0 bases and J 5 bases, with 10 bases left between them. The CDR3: CASSLGRSGDTQYF. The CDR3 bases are TGTGCCAGCAGCTTGGGCCGAAGCGGAGATACGCAGTATTTT.

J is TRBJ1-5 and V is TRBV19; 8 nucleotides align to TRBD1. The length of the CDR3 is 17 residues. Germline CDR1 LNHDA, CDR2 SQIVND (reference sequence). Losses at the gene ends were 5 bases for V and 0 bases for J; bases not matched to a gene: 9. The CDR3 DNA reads TGTGCCAGTAGTGCGCCTACAGGGGGTTTTAGCAATCAGCCCCAGCATTTT. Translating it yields CASSAPTGGFSNQPQHF.

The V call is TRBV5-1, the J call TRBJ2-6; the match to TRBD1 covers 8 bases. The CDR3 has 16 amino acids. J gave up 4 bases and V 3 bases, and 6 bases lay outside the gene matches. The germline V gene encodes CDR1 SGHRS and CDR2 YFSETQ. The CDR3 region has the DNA TGCGCCAGCAGCTCGGGGACAGGTTCCGGGGCCAACGTCCTGACTTTC. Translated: CASSSGTGSGANVLTF. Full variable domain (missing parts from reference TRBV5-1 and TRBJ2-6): KAGVTQTPRYLIKTRGQQVTLSCSPISGHRSVSWYQQTPGQGLQFLFEYFSETQRNKGNFPGRFSGRQFSNSRSEMNVSTLELGDSALYLCASSSGTGSGANVLTFGAGSRLTVL.

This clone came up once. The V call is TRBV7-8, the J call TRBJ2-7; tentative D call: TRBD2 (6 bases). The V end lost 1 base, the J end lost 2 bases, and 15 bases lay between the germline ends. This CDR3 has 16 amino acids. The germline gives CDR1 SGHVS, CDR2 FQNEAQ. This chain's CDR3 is CASSLGGRTTTYEQYF. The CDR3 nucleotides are TGTGCCAGCAGCTTAGGGGGGAGGACTACTACCTACGAGCAGTACTTC. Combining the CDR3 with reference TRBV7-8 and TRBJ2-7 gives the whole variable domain GAGVSQSPRYKVAKRGQDVALRCDPISGHVSLFWYQQALGQGPEFLTYFQNEAQLDKSGLPSDRFFAERPEGSVSTLKIQRTQQEDSAVYLCASSLGGRTTTYEQYFGPGTRLTVT.

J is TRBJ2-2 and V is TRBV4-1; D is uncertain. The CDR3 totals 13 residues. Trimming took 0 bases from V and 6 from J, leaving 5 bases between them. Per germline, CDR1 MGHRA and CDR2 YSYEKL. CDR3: CASSQDGAGELFF. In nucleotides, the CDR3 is TGCGCCAGCAGCCAAGACGGTGCCGGGGAGCTGTTTTTT.

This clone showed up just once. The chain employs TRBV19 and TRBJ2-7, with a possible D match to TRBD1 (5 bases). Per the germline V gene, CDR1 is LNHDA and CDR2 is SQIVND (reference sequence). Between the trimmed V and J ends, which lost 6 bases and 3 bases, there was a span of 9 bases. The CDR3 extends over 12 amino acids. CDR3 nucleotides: TGTGCCAGTAGAGCAGGGATCTACGAGCAGTACTTC. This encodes CASRAGIYEQYF.

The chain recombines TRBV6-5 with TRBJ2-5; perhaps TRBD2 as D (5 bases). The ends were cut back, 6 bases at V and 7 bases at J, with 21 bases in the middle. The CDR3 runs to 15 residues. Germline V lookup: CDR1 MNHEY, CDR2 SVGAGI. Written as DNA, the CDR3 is TGTGCCAGCAGCAACGGTACCTCGTACCGGGGGACCCAGTACTTC. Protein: CASSNGTSYRGTQYF.

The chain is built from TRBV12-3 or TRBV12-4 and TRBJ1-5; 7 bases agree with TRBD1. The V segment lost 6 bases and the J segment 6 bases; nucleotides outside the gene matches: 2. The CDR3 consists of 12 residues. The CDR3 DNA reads TGTGCCAGCAGCAGGGGGATTCAGCCCCAGCATTTT. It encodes CASSRGIQPQHF.